This T cell receptor (beta chain) was found in a study of technical replicates of blood from a handful of donors. Profiling relied on immunoSEQ multiplex PCR, and the TCRdb table lists in-frame clones only, not all of them. The sample has around 98,000 clones, more than 90% seen once. V lost 6 bases, J lost 0 bases, and 8 bases stayed unmatched. CDR1 is SEHNR, CDR2 FQNEAQ, per germline (reference sequence). CDR3 length: 16 residues. V and J are TRBV7-9 and TRBJ2-1; 7 positions agree with TRBD2. The sequencing sample was made of T cells isolated from PBMCs. This receptor was taken from a human donor in good health. CDR3 sequence reads: CASRGTWTSSYNEQFF. In DNA form, the CDR3 reads TGTGCCAGCAGAGGGACTTGGACTAGCTCCTACAATGAGCAGTTCTTC.